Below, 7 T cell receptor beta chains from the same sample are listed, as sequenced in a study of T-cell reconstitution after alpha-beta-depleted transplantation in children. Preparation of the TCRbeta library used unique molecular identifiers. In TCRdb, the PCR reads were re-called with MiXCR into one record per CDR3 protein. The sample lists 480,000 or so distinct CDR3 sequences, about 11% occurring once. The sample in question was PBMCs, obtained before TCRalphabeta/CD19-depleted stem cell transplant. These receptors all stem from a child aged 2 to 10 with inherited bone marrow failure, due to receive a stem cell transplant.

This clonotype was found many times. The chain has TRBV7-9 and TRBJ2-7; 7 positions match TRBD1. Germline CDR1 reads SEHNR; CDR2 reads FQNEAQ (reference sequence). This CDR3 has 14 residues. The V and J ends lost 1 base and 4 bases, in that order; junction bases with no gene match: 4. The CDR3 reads CASSLEDRVYEQYF. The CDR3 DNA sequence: TGTGCCAGCAGCTTAGAAGACAGGGTGTACGAGCAGTACTTC.

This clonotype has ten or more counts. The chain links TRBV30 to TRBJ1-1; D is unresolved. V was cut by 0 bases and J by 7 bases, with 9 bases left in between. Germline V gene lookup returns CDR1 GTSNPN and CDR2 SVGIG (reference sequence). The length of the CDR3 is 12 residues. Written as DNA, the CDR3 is TGTGCCTGGAGTGTTTACCGAAATGAAGCTTTCTTT. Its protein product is CAWSVYRNEAFF.

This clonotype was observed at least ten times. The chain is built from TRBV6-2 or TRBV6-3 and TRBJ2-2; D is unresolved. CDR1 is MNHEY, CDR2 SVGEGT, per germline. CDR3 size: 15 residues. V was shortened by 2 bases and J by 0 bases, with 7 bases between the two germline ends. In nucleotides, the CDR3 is TGTGCCAGCAGTTACGGACGGACGAACACCGGGGAGCTGTTTTTT. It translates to CASSYGRTNTGELFF.

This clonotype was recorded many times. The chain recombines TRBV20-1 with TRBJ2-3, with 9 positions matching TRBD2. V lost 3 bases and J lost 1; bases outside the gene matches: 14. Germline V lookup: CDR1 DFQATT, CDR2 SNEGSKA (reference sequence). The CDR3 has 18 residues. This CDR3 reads CSASFRSGSAGGTDTQYF. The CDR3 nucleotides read TGCAGTGCTAGCTTTCGTAGCGGGAGTGCGGGTGGCACAGATACGCAGTATTTT.

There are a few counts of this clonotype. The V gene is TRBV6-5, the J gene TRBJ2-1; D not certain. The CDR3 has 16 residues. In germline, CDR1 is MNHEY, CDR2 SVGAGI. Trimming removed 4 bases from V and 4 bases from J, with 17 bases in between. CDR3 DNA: TGTGCCAGCAGTTCCCCCCTGGGCAGAGGATACAATGAGCAGTTCTTC. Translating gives CASSSPLGRGYNEQFF.

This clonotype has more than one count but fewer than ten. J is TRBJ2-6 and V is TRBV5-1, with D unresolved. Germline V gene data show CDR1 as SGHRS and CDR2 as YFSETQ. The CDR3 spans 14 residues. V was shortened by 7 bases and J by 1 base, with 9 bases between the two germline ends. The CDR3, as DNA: TGCGCCAGCGGGGTCGGGTCTGGGGCCAACGTCCTGACTTTC. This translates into CASGVGSGANVLTF. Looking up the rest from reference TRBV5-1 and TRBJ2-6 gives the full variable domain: KAGVTQTPRYLIKTRGQQVTLSCSPISGHRSVSWYQQTPGQGLQFLFEYFSETQRNKGNFPGRFSGRQFSNSRSEMNVSTLELGDSALYLCASGVGSGANVLTFGAGSRLTVL.

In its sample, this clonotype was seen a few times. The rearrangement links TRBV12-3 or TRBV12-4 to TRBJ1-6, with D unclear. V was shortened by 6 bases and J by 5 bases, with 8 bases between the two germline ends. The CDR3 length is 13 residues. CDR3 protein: CASSALNNSPLHF. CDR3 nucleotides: TGTGCCAGCAGCGCCCTGAATAATTCACCCCTCCACTTT.